Listed below are T cell receptor beta chains from one sample, sequenced in a study of blood T cells in healthy people across ages. TCRdb fed the 5' RACE reads into MiXCR, producing one record per CDR3 protein. The data show around 1.7 million distinct CDR3 sequences, about 30% seen once. Material: blood. The receptors shown here come from a young woman in good health. Both conserved end residues are part of each CDR3. The order of the fields is D gene, V gene, J gene, clone size, CDR3 protein, CDR3 DNA. A D gene is named only where the DNA matches it firmly. The size field is filled for only some rows; it gives once, few, many or a size class.

d_gene: -; v_gene: TRBV20-1; j_gene: TRBJ2-5; abundance: few; CDR3aa: CSARDRRGGGRETQYF; CDR3nt: TGCAGTGCTAGAGATAGGAGGGGGGGTGGAAGAGAGACCCAGTACTTC
d_gene: -; v_gene: TRBV7-2; j_gene: TRBJ2-7; abundance: -; CDR3aa: CASSPTWDTSLEQYF; CDR3nt: TGTGCCAGCAGCCCCACCTGGGATACTTCCCTCGAGCAGTACTTC
d_gene: -; v_gene: TRBV5-1; j_gene: TRBJ1-2; abundance: many; CDR3aa: CASIDIRGLYGYTF; CDR3nt: TGCGCCAGCATCGATATCCGGGGCCTCTATGGCTACACCTTC
d_gene: TRBD2; v_gene: TRBV7-6; j_gene: TRBJ2-7; abundance: many; CDR3aa: CASSSGLAGGPSSYEQYF; CDR3nt: TGTGCCAGCAGCTCTGGACTAGCGGGAGGGCCAAGCTCCTACGAGCAGTACTTC
d_gene: TRBD2; v_gene: TRBV2; j_gene: TRBJ2-1; abundance: -; CDR3aa: CASSVGLAGINKQFF; CDR3nt: TGTGCCAGCAGTGTTGGTCTAGCGGGAATTAATAAGCAGTTCTTC
d_gene: TRBD2; v_gene: TRBV6-2/TRBV6-3; j_gene: TRBJ2-3; abundance: -; CDR3aa: CASSYGWTSRSTDTQYF; CDR3nt: TGTGCCAGCAGTTACGGGTGGACTAGCCGAAGCACAGATACGCAGTATTTT
d_gene: -; v_gene: TRBV5-1; j_gene: TRBJ1-4; abundance: -; CDR3aa: CASSLTGTPNEKLFF; CDR3nt: TGCGCCAGCAGCTTGACCGGGACACCAAATGAAAAACTGTTTTTT
d_gene: -; v_gene: TRBV24-1; j_gene: TRBJ2-1; abundance: -; CDR3aa: CATSDLRGAAYNEQFF; CDR3nt: TGTGCCACCAGTGATTTGCGGGGGGCCGCCTACAATGAGCAGTTCTTC
d_gene: -; v_gene: TRBV7-2; j_gene: TRBJ1-1; abundance: few; CDR3aa: CASSERGRVGTEAFF; CDR3nt: TGTGCCAGCAGCGAAAGAGGCAGGGTTGGTACTGAAGCTTTCTTT
d_gene: -; v_gene: TRBV29-1; j_gene: TRBJ1-1; abundance: -; CDR3aa: CSVHKGGSVSVSEAFF; CDR3nt: TGCAGCGTCCACAAAGGGGGAAGCGTGTCTGTGAGTGAAGCTTTCTTT
d_gene: -; v_gene: TRBV12-3/TRBV12-4; j_gene: TRBJ1-5; abundance: -; CDR3aa: CASRDGNNQPQHF; CDR3nt: TGTGCCAGCCGCGACGGAAACAATCAGCCCCAGCATTTT
d_gene: -; v_gene: TRBV2; j_gene: TRBJ2-7; abundance: many; CDR3aa: CASRNPGRGRNEQYF; CDR3nt: TGTGCCAGCAGGAACCCAGGACGTGGTCGGAACGAGCAGTACTTC
d_gene: -; v_gene: TRBV18; j_gene: TRBJ2-1; abundance: few; CDR3aa: CASSGTRSSYNEQFF; CDR3nt: TGTGCCAGCTCGGGGACCAGGAGCTCCTACAATGAGCAGTTCTTC
d_gene: -; v_gene: TRBV7-9; j_gene: TRBJ1-3; abundance: few; CDR3aa: CASQTRGNSGNTIYF; CDR3nt: TGTGCCAGCCAAACGAGGGGGAATTCTGGAAACACCATATATTTT
d_gene: TRBD1; v_gene: TRBV20-1; j_gene: TRBJ1-2; abundance: few; CDR3aa: CSADGQGNPANYGYTF; CDR3nt: TGCAGTGCTGACGGACAGGGTAACCCAGCTAACTATGGCTACACCTTC
d_gene: -; v_gene: TRBV20-1; j_gene: TRBJ2-2; abundance: few; CDR3aa: CSARDGGPNTGELFF; CDR3nt: TGCAGTGCTAGAGATGGAGGACCTAACACCGGGGAGCTGTTTTTT
d_gene: -; v_gene: TRBV6-6; j_gene: TRBJ1-1; abundance: few; CDR3aa: CASSYSNPGSPTEAFF; CDR3nt: TGTGCCAGCAGTTACTCGAACCCAGGCAGTCCCACTGAAGCTTTCTTT
d_gene: -; v_gene: TRBV6-2/TRBV6-3; j_gene: TRBJ2-7; abundance: -; CDR3aa: CASSSTCGTSYEQYF; CDR3nt: TGTGCCAGCAGTTCGACTTGCGGGACCTCCTACGAGCAGTACTTC
d_gene: TRBD1; v_gene: TRBV7-8; j_gene: TRBJ2-5; abundance: -; CDR3aa: CASSLEGARGETQYF; CDR3nt: TGTGCCAGCAGCTTAGAGGGGGCGAGGGGAGAGACCCAGTACTTC
d_gene: -; v_gene: TRBV10-2; j_gene: TRBJ2-5; abundance: few; CDR3aa: CASSESGMETQYF; CDR3nt: TGCGCCAGCAGTGAATCAGGGATGGAGACCCAGTACTTC
d_gene: -; v_gene: TRBV25-1; j_gene: TRBJ1-2; abundance: -; CDR3aa: CASSEPVGIFYPSSYGYTF; CDR3nt: TGTGCCAGCAGTGAACCTGTGGGTATTTTTTATCCATCTAGCTATGGCTACACCTTC
d_gene: -; v_gene: TRBV20-1; j_gene: TRBJ2-4; abundance: few; CDR3aa: CSANREVAKNIQYF; CDR3nt: TGCAGTGCAAACAGGGAGGTAGCCAAAAACATTCAGTACTTC
d_gene: -; v_gene: TRBV5-4; j_gene: TRBJ1-1; abundance: many; CDR3aa: CASSLGVGNTEAFF; CDR3nt: TGTGCCAGCAGCTTAGGGGTGGGGAACACTGAAGCTTTCTTT
d_gene: TRBD2; v_gene: TRBV27; j_gene: TRBJ2-1; abundance: many; CDR3aa: CASSFLGRGLAGGPNSNEQFF; CDR3nt: TGTGCCAGCAGTTTCTTGGGGAGGGGACTAGCGGGTGGTCCAAACAGCAATGAGCAGTTCTTC
d_gene: -; v_gene: TRBV5-1; j_gene: TRBJ2-3; abundance: -; CDR3aa: CASSSQGVGADTQYF; CDR3nt: TGCGCCAGCAGCTCACAGGGAGTGGGGGCAGATACGCAGTATTTT
d_gene: -; v_gene: TRBV2; j_gene: TRBJ2-5; abundance: -; CDR3aa: CASSGQGLSRQETQYF; CDR3nt: TGTGCCAGCAGTGGCCAAGGACTGAGCCGCCAAGAGACCCAGTACTTC
d_gene: TRBD2; v_gene: TRBV12-3/TRBV12-4; j_gene: TRBJ2-1; abundance: -; CDR3aa: CASSRRLAGGALEQFF; CDR3nt: TGTGCCAGCAGCCGTCGACTAGCGGGAGGGGCCCTGGAGCAGTTCTTC
d_gene: -; v_gene: TRBV7-9; j_gene: TRBJ2-7; abundance: many; CDR3aa: CASSLEGSPEQYF; CDR3nt: TGTGCCAGCAGCTTAGAAGGCAGTCCCGAGCAGTACTTC
d_gene: TRBD1; v_gene: TRBV7-2; j_gene: TRBJ1-2; abundance: -; CDR3aa: CASSPLGTGVGYTF; CDR3nt: TGTGCCAGCAGCCCCCTAGGGACAGGGGTTGGCTACACCTTC
d_gene: -; v_gene: TRBV5-5; j_gene: TRBJ1-1; abundance: -; CDR3aa: CASSVPRGSNTEAFF; CDR3nt: TGTGCCAGCAGCGTCCCCCGGGGCTCAAACACTGAAGCTTTCTTT
d_gene: TRBD1; v_gene: TRBV4-1; j_gene: TRBJ1-1; abundance: -; CDR3aa: CASSQTGTGTEAFF; CDR3nt: TGCGCCAGCAGCCAAACCGGGACAGGGACTGAAGCTTTCTTT
d_gene: TRBD2; v_gene: TRBV7-2; j_gene: TRBJ2-3; abundance: few; CDR3aa: CASSLGVGGRARTDTQYF; CDR3nt: TGTGCCAGCAGCCTCGGTGTTGGCGGGAGGGCCCGCACAGATACGCAGTATTTT
d_gene: TRBD2; v_gene: TRBV6-5; j_gene: TRBJ2-3; abundance: few; CDR3aa: CASSSTSGGARSRDTQYF; CDR3nt: TGTGCCAGCAGTTCGACTAGCGGGGGGGCGAGGTCTCGGGATACGCAGTATTTT
d_gene: -; v_gene: TRBV5-1; j_gene: TRBJ1-2; abundance: few; CDR3aa: CASSFTAANYGYTF; CDR3nt: TGCGCCAGCAGTTTCACAGCAGCTAACTATGGCTACACCTTC
d_gene: -; v_gene: TRBV7-2; j_gene: TRBJ1-6; abundance: few; CDR3aa: CASSLQTGGSPLHF; CDR3nt: TGTGCCAGCAGCTTACAGACAGGAGGATCACCCCTCCACTTT
d_gene: -; v_gene: TRBV5-4; j_gene: TRBJ1-2; abundance: -; CDR3aa: CASSLVRGLVDGYTF; CDR3nt: TGTGCCAGCAGCTTGGTAAGGGGCCTCGTCGATGGCTACACCTTC